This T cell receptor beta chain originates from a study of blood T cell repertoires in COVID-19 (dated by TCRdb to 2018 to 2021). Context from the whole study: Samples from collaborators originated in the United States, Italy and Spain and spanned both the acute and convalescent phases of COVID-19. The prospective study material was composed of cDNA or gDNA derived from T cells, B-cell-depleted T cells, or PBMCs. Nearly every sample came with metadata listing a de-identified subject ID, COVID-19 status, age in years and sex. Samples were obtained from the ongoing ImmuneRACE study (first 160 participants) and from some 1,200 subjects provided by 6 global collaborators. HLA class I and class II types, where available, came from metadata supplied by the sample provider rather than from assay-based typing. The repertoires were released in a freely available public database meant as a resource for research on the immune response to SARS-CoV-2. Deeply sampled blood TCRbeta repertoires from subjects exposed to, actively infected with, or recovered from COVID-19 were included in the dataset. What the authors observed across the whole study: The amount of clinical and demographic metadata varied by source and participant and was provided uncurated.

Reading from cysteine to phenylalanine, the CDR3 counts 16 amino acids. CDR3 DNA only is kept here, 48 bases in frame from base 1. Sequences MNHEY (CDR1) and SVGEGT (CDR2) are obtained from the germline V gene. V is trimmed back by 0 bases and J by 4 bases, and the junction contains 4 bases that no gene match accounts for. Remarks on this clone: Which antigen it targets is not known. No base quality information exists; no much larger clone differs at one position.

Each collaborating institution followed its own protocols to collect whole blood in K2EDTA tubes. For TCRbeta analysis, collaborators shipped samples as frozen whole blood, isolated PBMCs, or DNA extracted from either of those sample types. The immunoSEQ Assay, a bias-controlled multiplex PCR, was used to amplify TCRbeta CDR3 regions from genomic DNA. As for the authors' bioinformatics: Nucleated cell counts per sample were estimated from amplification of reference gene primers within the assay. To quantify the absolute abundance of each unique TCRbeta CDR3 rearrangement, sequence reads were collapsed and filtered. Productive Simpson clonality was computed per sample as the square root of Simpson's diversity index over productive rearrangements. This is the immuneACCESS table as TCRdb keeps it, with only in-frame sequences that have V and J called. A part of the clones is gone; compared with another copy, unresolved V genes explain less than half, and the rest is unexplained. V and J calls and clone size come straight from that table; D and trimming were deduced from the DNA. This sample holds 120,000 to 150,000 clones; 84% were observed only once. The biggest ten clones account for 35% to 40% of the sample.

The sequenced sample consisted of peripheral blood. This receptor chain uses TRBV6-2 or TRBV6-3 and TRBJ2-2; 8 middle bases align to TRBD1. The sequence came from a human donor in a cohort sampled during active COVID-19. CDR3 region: CASSYSTGAGTGELFF. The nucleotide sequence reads TGTGCCAGCAGTTACTCGACAGGGGCTGGCACCGGGGAGCTGTTTTTT.